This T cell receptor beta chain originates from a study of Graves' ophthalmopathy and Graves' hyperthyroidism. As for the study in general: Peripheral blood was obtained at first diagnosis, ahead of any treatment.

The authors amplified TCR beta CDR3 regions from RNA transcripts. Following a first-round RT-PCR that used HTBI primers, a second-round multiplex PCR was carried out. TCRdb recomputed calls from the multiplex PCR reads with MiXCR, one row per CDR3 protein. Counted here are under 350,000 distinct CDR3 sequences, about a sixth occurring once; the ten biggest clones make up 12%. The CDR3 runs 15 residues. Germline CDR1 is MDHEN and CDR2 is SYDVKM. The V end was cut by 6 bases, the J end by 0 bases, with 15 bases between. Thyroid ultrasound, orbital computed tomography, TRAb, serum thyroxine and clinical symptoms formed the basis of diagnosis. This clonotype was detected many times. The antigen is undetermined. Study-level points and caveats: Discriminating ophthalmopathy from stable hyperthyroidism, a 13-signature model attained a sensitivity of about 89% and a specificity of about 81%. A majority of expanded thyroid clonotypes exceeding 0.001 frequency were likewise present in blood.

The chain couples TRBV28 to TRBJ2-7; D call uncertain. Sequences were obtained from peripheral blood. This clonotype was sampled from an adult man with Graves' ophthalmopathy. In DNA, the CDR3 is TGTGCCAGCAGCGGAAGCCCAGGCGACTCCTACGAGCAGTACTTC. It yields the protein CASSGSPGDSYEQYF.